A selection of T cell receptor beta chains follows, all from one sample in a study of blood T cells in healthy people across ages. TCRdb re-called the 5' RACE reads with MiXCR, one entry per CDR3 protein. In the table there are 450,000 to 600,000 distinct CDR3 sequences, roughly a quarter of which are singletons. The sample also formed part of further work on T cells of mothers and their children.

Specimen: blood. The receptors here all came from a boy between 2 and 10 years old in good health. Each CDR3 is given with its conserved first and last residue. The order of the fields is D gene, clone size, J gene, V gene, CDR3 protein, CDR3 DNA. D genes are given only for firm matches. Where a row states a size, it is once, few, many or the class of an expanded clone; other rows omit it.

TRBD1 few TRBJ2-3 TRBV12-3/TRBV12-4 CASSLMGQGDTQYF TGTGCCAGCAGTTTAATGGGACAGGGAGATACGCAGTATTTT
TRBD1 few TRBJ2-1 TRBV13 CASSSDPDRGNNEQFF TGTGCCAGCAGCTCGGATCCCGACAGGGGAAACAATGAGCAGTTCTTC
NA NA TRBJ2-3 TRBV5-8 CASSRMGGGREYF TGTGCCAGCAGCCGGATGGGAGGGGGCCGAGAGTATTTT
NA few TRBJ2-2 TRBV29-1 CSVVDGANTGELFF TGCAGCGTTGTGGACGGGGCTAACACCGGGGAGCTGTTTTTT
TRBD1 NA TRBJ2-2 TRBV29-1 CSVEDVDRGLPGELFF TGCAGCGTTGAAGATGTGGACAGGGGGTTGCCCGGGGAGCTGTTTTTT
NA NA TRBJ1-1 TRBV6-5 CASSTMVWGTEAFF TGTGCCAGCAGTACAATGGTGTGGGGCACTGAAGCTTTCTTT
TRBD1 few TRBJ2-5 TRBV27 CASSSLDRAQETQYF TGTGCCAGCAGTTCGCTGGACAGGGCTCAAGAGACCCAGTACTTC
TRBD2 NA TRBJ2-2 TRBV6-2/TRBV6-3 CASSYRGREVANTGELFF TGTGCCAGCAGTTACCGTGGGCGGGAGGTTGCGAACACCGGGGAGCTGTTTTTT
NA NA TRBJ2-1 TRBV15 CASRTGRDNEQFF TGTGCCTCAAGGACAGGGAGGGACAATGAACAGTTCTTC
NA few TRBJ2-3 TRBV6-5 CATGRTDGADTQYF TGTGCCACAGGAAGGACAGATGGGGCAGATACGCAGTATTTT
NA NA TRBJ1-3 TRBV10-3 CAIGEVGSGNTIYF TGTGCCATCGGTGAGGTCGGCTCTGGAAACACCATATATTTT
NA NA TRBJ2-7 TRBV7-2 CASSFGGWENSYEQYF TGTGCCAGCAGCTTTGGGGGGTGGGAGAACTCCTACGAGCAGTACTTC
NA few TRBJ2-7 TRBV6-2/TRBV6-3 CASIGVDRYYEQYF TGTGCCAGCATAGGCGTGGACCGATACTACGAGCAGTACTTC
NA NA TRBJ2-6 TRBV23-1 CASYPGANVLTF TGCGCCAGCTATCCTGGGGCCAACGTCCTGACTTTC
TRBD1 few TRBJ2-2 TRBV5-1 CASEQGAPNTGELFF TGCGCCAGTGAACAGGGGGCGCCGAATACCGGGGAGCTGTTTTTT